A selection of T cell receptor beta chains follows, all from one sample in a study of blood T cell repertoires in COVID-19. Repertoires were generated with immunoSEQ multiplex PCR, while TCRdb's copy carries only in-frame clones and drops some. The repertoire has 350,000 to 500,000 clones, 70% to 90% of them found once; the top ten carry approximately 1.5%. The sample comprised PBMCs or T cells enriched from blood (not recorded which). These receptors all stem from a woman younger than 30 who had been exposed to COVID-19. The CDR3 runs from the conserved cysteine through the conserved F or W. D genes are given only for firm matches. Clone size, where shown, is once, few, many, or a class for clones that have expanded.

j_gene | d_gene | v_gene | len | abundance | CDR3aa | CDR3nt
TRBJ1-5 | TRBD1 | TRBV19 | 14 | NA | CASIPGQGAQPQHF | TGTGCCAGTATTCCGGGACAGGGGGCTCAGCCCCAGCATTTT
TRBJ2-7 | NA | TRBV6-5 | 14 | NA | CASSYLQARYEQYF | TGTGCCAGCAGTTACCTCCAGGCACGCTACGAGCAGTACTTC
TRBJ2-2 | TRBD2 | TRBV7-6 | 15 | NA | CASNPGLAETGELFF | TGTGCCAGCAACCCGGGACTAGCGGAGACCGGGGAGCTGTTTTTT
TRBJ1-4 | TRBD1 | TRBV6-6 | 16 | NA | CASSRQGGVGVEKLFF | TGTGCCAGCAGCCGACAGGGTGGGGTTGGTGTGGAAAAACTGTTTTTT
TRBJ1-3 | TRBD1 | TRBV11-2 | 17 | NA | CASSLRTGGLAGNTIYF | TGTGCCAGCAGCTTAAGAACAGGGGGCTTAGCTGGAAACACCATATATTTT
TRBJ1-1 | NA | TRBV24-1 | 14 | NA | CATSSGRPPEEAFF | TGTGCCACCAGCTCCGGGAGGCCCCCCGAAGAAGCTTTCTTT
TRBJ1-3 | TRBD1 | TRBV7-2 | 16 | NA | CASSLGQGRSGNTIYF | TGTGCCAGCAGCCTGGGACAGGGAAGATCTGGAAACACCATATATTTT
TRBJ2-3 | NA | TRBV19 | 14 | NA | CASSNLHLTDTQYF | TGTGCCAGTAGCAATCTCCACCTAACAGATACGCAGTATTTT
TRBJ2-2 | TRBD2 | TRBV18 | 15 | NA | CASSPRTSGDGELFF | TGTGCCAGCTCACCACGGACTAGCGGGGACGGGGAGCTGTTTTTT
TRBJ1-2 | NA | TRBV5-6 | 13 | NA | CASSLVRVGPYTF | TGTGCCAGCAGCTTGGTCAGGGTGGGTCCCTACACCTTC
TRBJ2-2 | NA | TRBV2 | 11 | NA | CASNRGGELFF | TGTGCCAGCAACCGCGGCGGGGAGCTGTTTTTT
TRBJ2-7 | TRBD1 | TRBV5-1 | 15 | once | CASSVRTGTTYEQYF | TGCGCCAGCAGCGTCCGGACAGGGACAACCTACGAGCAGTACTTC
TRBJ2-2 | TRBD2 | TRBV7-3 | 18 | NA | CASSPSSTSSGRTGELFF | TGTGCCAGCAGCCCATCGTCCACCTCTAGCGGCCGGACCGGGGAGCTGTTTTTT
TRBJ2-5 | TRBD1 | TRBV5-1 | 15 | NA | CASSIGTGGRETQYF | TGCGCCAGCAGCATCGGGACAGGGGGTCGGGAGACCCAGTACTTC
TRBJ1-2 | TRBD1 | TRBV18 | 15 | NA | CASSPGTGSDYGYTF | TGTGCCAGCTCACCAGGGACAGGGAGCGACTATGGCTACACCTTC
TRBJ2-6 | NA | TRBV24-1 | 14 | few | CATSSAATANVLTF | TGTGCCACCAGCAGCGCCGCGACGGCCAACGTCCTGACTTTC
TRBJ2-7 | NA | TRBV10-2 | 14 | NA | CASSEGVGNYEQYF | TGCGCCAGCAGTGAAGGGGTAGGGAACTACGAGCAGTACTTC
TRBJ1-2 | TRBD1 | TRBV28 | 14 | NA | CASTPDRGYYGYTF | TGTGCCAGCACCCCGGACAGGGGATACTATGGCTACACCTTC
TRBJ2-5 | NA | TRBV6-6 | 16 | NA | CASSWDLIGYQETQYF | TGTGCCAGCAGTTGGGACTTAATAGGGTACCAAGAGACCCAGTACTTC
TRBJ1-6 | NA | TRBV5-1 | 15 | NA | CASSLGSGDSSPLHF | TGCGCCAGCAGCTTGGGGTCAGGGGATAGTTCACCCCTCCACTTT
TRBJ1-2 | TRBD1 | TRBV5-1 | 15 | NA | CASSLATGGSDGYTF | TGCGCCAGCAGCTTGGCAACAGGGGGCTCAGATGGCTACACCTTC
TRBJ1-1 | NA | TRBV5-1 | 14 | NA | CASSPRQGGTEAFF | TGCGCCAGCAGCCCTAGGCAGGGAGGCACTGAAGCTTTCTTT
TRBJ2-5 | TRBD2 | TRBV5-1 | 15 | NA | CASSLSGGAKETQYF | TGCGCCAGCAGCTTGAGCGGGGGGGCCAAAGAGACCCAGTACTTC